This T cell receptor (beta chain) is from a study of shared clonotypes between healthy human individuals. Assay: immunoSEQ multiplex PCR; the TCRdb copy retains only in-frame clones and omits some. The sample shows about 1,800,000 clones, roughly 95% of them seen only once. V lost 2 bases and J 2 bases, leaving 2 bases between the germline ends. The CDR3 sequence is 11 residues long. Germline loops: CDR1 SGHDT, CDR2 YYEEEE. Cells designated naive CD8 were CD45RO-negative and were positively selected for CCR7, with terminally differentiated effector memory CD45RA+ cells excluded. Turning to this clone: Other DNA sequences in this specimen translate into the identical CDR3.

The chain has TRBV5-6 and TRBJ2-7; the D is unclear. This clonotype originated in a man in his late teens or twenties in good health. Sequences were obtained from naive CD8+ T cells sorted from blood. CDR3 residues: CASSLPYEQYF. In DNA, the CDR3 is TGTGCCAGCAGCTTACCCTACGAGCAGTACTTC.